This TCR beta chain was sequenced in a study of blood T cell repertoires in COVID-19 (dated by TCRdb to about 2020). With respect to the entire study: Collaborator samples came from the United States, Italy and Spain and covered acute and convalescent phases of COVID-19. The dataset comprised deeply sampled blood TCRbeta repertoires from subjects exposed to, actively infected with, or recovered from COVID-19. Nearly every sample came with metadata listing a de-identified subject ID, COVID-19 status, age in years and sex. The repertoires were released in a freely available public database intended as a resource for research on the immune response to SARS-CoV-2. The samples were drawn from two sources: the first 160 participants of the ongoing ImmuneRACE study, and 1,000 to 1,500 subjects contributed by 6 global collaborators. HLA class I and class II types, where available, came from metadata supplied by the sample provider rather than from assay-based typing. The prospective study material was composed of cDNA or gDNA derived from T cells, B-cell-depleted T cells, or PBMCs. General study outcomes and caveats: The amount of clinical and demographic metadata varied by source and participant and was provided uncurated.

Turning to this clone: The specificity of this receptor is unknown. No much larger clone is present one base from it, and per-base qualities are unavailable.

Whole blood was collected in K2EDTA tubes by collaborating institutions according to the institutions' own protocols. For TCRbeta analysis, collaborator samples were shipped as frozen whole blood, as isolated PBMCs, or as DNA extracted from either sample type. The germline ends are 3 bases apart after V is trimmed by 2 bases and J by 4 bases. CDR3 length: 12 amino acids, cysteine to phenylalanine. Only CDR3 DNA is held: 36 bases, read in frame from base 1. CDR1 and CDR2 are drawn from the germline V gene: MNHEY, SVGEGT. TCRbeta CDR3 regions were amplified from genomic DNA by means of the immunoSEQ Assay, a bias-controlled multiplex PCR. For the original study's pipeline: The number of nucleated cells in each sample was estimated from the amplification of reference gene primers within the assay. To quantify the absolute abundance of each unique TCRbeta CDR3 rearrangement, sequence reads were collapsed and filtered. For each sample, productive Simpson clonality was calculated as the square root of Simpson's diversity index across productive rearrangements. TCRdb re-hosts the immuneACCESS table, in-frame sequences only. Its copies lack some clones; in the studies checked, an unresolved V gene accounts for under half of them, and the cause for the rest is not known. For V, J and clone size, that table is used; D and trimming come from the DNA. For this sample the table gives 200,000 to 250,000 clones, of which approximately 85% were detected only once. The top ten hold around 0.97% of the sample.

The rearranged segments are TRBV6-2 or TRBV6-3 and TRBJ1-5, with the D gene uncertain. This sequence was found in a man in his forties or fifties with acute or convalescent COVID-19. Sequenced: peripheral blood. DNA sequence: TGTGCCAGCAGTTACGCGAATCAGCCCCAGCATTTT. It codes for CASSYANQPQHF.